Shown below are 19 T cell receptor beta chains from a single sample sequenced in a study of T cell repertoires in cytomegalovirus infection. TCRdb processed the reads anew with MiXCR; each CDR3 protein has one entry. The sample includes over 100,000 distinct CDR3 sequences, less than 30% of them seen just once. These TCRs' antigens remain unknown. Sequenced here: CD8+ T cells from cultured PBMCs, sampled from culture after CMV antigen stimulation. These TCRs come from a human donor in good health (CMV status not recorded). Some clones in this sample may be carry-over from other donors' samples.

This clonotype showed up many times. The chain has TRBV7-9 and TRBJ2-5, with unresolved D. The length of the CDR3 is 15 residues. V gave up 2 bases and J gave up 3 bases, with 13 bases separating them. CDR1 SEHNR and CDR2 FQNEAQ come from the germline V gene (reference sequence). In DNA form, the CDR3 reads TGTGCCAGCAGCTTATTCTCCAGAGCCAAAGAGACCCAGTACTTC. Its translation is CASSLFSRAKETQYF.

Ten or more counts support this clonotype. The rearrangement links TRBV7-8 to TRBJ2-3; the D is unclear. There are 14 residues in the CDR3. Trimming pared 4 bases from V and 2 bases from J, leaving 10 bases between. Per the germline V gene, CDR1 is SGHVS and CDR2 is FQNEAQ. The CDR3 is CASSSEVVTDTQYF. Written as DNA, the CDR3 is TGTGCCAGCAGCTCTGAGGTAGTCACAGATACGCAGTATTTT.

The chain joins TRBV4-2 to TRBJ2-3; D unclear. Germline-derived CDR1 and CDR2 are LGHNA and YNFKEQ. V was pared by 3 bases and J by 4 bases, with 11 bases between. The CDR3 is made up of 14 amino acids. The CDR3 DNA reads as TGTGCCAGCAGCCAGGTAGTTGGCGCAGATACGCAGTATTTT. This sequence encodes CASSQVVGADTQYF.

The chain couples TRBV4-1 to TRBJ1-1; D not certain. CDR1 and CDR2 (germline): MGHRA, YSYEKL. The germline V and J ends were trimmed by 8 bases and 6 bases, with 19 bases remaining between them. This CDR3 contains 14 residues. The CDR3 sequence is CASSLGQEGAEAFF. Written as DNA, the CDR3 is TGCGCCAGCTCCCTCGGGCAGGAGGGCGCTGAAGCTTTCTTT.

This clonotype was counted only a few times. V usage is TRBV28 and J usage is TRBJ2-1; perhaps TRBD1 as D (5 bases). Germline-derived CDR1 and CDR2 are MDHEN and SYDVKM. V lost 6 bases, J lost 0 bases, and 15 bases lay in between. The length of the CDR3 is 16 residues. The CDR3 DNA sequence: TGTGCCAGCAGCCGAGGACACGACAGCTCCTACAATGAGCAGTTCTTC. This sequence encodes CASSRGHDSSYNEQFF.

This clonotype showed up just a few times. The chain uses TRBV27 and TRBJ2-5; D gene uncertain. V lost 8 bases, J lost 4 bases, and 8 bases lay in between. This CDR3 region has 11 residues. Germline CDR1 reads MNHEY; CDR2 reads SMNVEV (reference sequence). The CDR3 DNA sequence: TGTGCCAGCCGAGAAGGAGAGACCCAGTACTTC. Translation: CASREGETQYF.

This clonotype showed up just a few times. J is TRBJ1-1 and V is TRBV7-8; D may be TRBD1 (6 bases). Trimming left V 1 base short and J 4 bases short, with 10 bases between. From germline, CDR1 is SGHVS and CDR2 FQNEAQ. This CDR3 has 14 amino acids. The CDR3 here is CASSLGGAGTEAFF. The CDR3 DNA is TGTGCCAGCAGCTTAGGGGGGGCGGGCACTGAAGCTTTCTTT.

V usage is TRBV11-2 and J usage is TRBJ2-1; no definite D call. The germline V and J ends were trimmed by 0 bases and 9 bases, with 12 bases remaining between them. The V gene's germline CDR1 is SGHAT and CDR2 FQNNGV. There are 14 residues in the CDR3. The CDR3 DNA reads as TGTGCCAGCAGCTTAGATGACATAGCTGCTGAGCAGTTCTTC. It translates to CASSLDDIAAEQFF.

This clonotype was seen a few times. The CDR3 sequence is CASGGGAGEKLFF. CDR3 DNA: TGTGCCAGCGGAGGGGGCGCGGGTGAAAAACTGTTTTTT. This chain links TRBV7-9 with TRBJ1-4; 7 bases are shared with TRBD1. V gave up 8 bases and J gave up 7 bases; unmatched junction bases: 7. This CDR3 is 13 amino acids long. Germline V gene lookup returns CDR1 SEHNR and CDR2 FQNEAQ (reference sequence).

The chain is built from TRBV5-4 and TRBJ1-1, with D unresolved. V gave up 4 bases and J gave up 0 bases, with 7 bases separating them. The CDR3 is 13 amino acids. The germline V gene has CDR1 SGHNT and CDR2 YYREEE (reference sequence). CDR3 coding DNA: TGTGCCAGCAGCCTTTTAGTGAACACTGAAGCTTTCTTT. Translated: CASSLLVNTEAFF.

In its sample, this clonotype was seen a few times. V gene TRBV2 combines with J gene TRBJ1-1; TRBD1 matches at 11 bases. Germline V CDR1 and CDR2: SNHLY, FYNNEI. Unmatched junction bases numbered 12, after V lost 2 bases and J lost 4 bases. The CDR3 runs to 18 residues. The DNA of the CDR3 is TGTGCCAGCAGTGAATTTTTTTCGGGGACAGGGGGTATCACTGAAGCTTTCTTT. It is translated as CASSEFFSGTGGITEAFF.

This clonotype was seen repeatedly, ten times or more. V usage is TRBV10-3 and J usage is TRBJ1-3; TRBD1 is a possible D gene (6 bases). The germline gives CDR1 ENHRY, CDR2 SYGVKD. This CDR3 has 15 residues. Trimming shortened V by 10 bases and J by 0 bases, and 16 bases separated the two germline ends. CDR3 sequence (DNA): TGTGCCACCAGCCAGGGGACCGACTCTGGAAACACCATATATTTT. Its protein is CATSQGTDSGNTIYF.

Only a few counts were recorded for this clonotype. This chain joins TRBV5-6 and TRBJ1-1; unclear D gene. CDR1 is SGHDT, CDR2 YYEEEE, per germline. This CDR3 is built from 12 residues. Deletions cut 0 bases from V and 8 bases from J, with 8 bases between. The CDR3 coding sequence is TGTGCCAGCAGCTTGGTTTTAGCGGAAGCTTTCTTT. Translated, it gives CASSLVLAEAFF. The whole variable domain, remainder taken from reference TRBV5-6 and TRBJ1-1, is DAGVTQSPTHLIKTRGQQVTLRCSPKSGHDTVSWYQQALGQGPQFIFQYYEEEERQRGNFPDRFSGHQFPNYSSELNVNALLLGDSALYLCASSLVLAEAFFGQGTRLTVV.

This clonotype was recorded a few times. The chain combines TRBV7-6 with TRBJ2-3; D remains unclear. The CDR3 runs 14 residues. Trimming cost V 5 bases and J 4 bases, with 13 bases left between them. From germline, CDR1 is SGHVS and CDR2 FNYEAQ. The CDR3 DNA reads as TGTGCCAGCAGCCCAGCCCCGCCCCCAGATACGCAGTATTTT. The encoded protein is CASSPAPPPDTQYF.

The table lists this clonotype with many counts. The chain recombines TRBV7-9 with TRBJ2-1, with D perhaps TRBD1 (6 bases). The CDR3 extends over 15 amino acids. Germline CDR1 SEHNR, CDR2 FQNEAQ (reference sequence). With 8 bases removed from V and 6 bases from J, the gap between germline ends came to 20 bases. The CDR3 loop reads CASGVGGRLFNEQFF. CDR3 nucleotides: TGTGCCAGCGGCGTAGGGGGTAGGTTGTTCAATGAGCAGTTCTTC.

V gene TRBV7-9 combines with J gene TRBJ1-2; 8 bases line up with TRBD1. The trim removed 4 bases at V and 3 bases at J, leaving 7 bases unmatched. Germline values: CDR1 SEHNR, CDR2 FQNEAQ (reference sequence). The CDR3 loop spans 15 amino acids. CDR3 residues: CASSSSGGVDYGYTF. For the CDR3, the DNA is TGTGCCAGCAGCTCCTCAGGGGGCGTCGACTATGGCTACACCTTC. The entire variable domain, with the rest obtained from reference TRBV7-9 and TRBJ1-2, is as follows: DTGVSQNPRHKITKRGQNVTFRCDPISEHNRLYWYRQTLGQGPEFLTYFQNEAQLEKSRLLSDRFSAERPKGSFSTLEIQRTEQGDSAMYLCASSSSGGVDYGYTFGSGTRLTVV.

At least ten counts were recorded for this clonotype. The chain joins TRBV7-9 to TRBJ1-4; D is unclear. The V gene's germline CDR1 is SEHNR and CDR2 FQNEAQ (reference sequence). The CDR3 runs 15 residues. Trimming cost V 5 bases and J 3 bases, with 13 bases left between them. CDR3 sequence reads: CASSPAWAPNEKLFF. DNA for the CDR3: TGTGCCAGCAGCCCCGCGTGGGCCCCTAATGAAAAACTGTTTTTT. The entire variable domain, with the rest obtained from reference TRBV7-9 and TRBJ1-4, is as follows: DTGVSQNPRHKITKRGQNVTFRCDPISEHNRLYWYRQTLGQGPEFLTYFQNEAQLEKSRLLSDRFSAERPKGSFSTLEIQRTEQGDSAMYLCASSPAWAPNEKLFFGSGTQLSVL.

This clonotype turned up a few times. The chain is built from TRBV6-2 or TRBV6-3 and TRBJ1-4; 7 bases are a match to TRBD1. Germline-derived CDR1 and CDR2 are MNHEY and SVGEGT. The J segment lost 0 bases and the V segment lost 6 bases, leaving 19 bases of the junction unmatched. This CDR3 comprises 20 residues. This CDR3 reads CASRPLFGTASPSTNEKLFF. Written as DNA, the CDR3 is TGTGCCAGCAGACCCCTCTTTGGGACAGCCAGCCCGTCAACTAATGAAAAACTGTTTTTT.

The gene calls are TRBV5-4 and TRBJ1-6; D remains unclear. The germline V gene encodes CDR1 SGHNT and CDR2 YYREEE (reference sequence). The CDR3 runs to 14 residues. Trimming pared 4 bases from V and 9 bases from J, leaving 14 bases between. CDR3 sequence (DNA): TGTGCCAGCAGCCGGACCCTAGAGGGTTCACCCCTCCACTTT. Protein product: CASSRTLEGSPLHF.